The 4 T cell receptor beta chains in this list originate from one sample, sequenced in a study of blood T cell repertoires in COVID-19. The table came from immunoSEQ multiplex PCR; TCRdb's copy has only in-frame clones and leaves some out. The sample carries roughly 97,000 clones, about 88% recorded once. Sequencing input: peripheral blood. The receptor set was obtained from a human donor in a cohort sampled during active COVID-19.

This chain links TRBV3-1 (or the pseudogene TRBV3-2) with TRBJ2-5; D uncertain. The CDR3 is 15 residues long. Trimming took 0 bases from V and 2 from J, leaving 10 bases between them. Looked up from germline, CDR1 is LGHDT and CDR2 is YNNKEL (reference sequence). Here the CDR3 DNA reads TGTGCCAGCAGCCAAGATAGCCGAATACAAGAGACCCAGTACTTC. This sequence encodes CASSQDSRIQETQYF.

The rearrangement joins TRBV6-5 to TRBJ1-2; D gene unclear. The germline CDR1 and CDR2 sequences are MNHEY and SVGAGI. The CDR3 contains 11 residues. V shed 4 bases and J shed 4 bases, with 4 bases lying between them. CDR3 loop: CASSSIYGYTF. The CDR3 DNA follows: TGTGCCAGCAGTTCAATCTATGGCTACACCTTC.

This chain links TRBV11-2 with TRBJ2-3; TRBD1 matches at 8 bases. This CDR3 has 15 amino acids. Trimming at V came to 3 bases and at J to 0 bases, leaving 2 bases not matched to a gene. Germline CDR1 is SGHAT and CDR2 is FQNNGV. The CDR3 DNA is TGTGCCAGCAGCTTCGGGACAGGAAGCACAGATACGCAGTATTTT. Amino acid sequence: CASSFGTGSTDTQYF.

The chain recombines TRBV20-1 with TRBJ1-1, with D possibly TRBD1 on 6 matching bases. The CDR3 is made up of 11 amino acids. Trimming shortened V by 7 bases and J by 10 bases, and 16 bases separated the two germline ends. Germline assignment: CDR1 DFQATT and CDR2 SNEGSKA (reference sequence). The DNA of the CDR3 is TGCAGTGTAACAGGGTCCGGCCGAGCTTTCTTT. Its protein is CSVTGSGRAFF.